Following are 8 T cell receptor beta chains from one sample sequenced in a study of cytomegalovirus exposure and HLA in healthy donors. Primers for the PCR totalled 60 Vbeta and 13 Jbeta. Assay: immunoSEQ multiplex PCR; the TCRdb copy retains only in-frame clones and omits some. Counted here are about 160,000 clones, roughly 80% occurring once; the ten biggest clones make up more than 3%. The sample taken for sequencing was PBMCs. The receptors shown here come from a man under 40 in good health and CMV-seropositive.

This clone showed up just once. The chain carries TRBV4-1 and TRBJ2-5, with a tentative D call TRBD2 (5 bases). The V end lost 0 bases, the J end lost 4 bases, and 6 bases lay between the germline ends. Germline V gene data show CDR1 as MGHRA and CDR2 as YSYEKL. The CDR3 is made up of 13 amino acids. CDR3 amino acids: CASSQDEGETQYF. Here the CDR3 DNA reads TGCGCCAGCAGCCAAGACGAGGGAGAGACCCAGTACTTC.

This clone was counted a few times. Other DNA sequences of this sample code for an identical CDR3. The chain has TRBV5-4 and TRBJ1-1, with D possibly matching TRBD1 (5 bases). This CDR3 is 14 amino acids long. Between the trimmed V and J ends, which lost 0 bases and 5 bases, there was a span of 11 bases. Germline V gives CDR1 SGHNT, CDR2 YYREEE (reference sequence). CDR3 sequence (DNA): TGTGCCAGCAGCTTGGCCGGGGGTCGGACTGAAGCTTTCTTT. Translating gives CASSLAGGRTEAFF.

CDR3 sequence reads: CARAGQGNTEAFF. Written as DNA, the CDR3 is TGTGCCAGAGCGGGACAAGGAAACACTGAAGCTTTCTTT. V gene TRBV2 combines with J gene TRBJ1-1; maybe TRBD1 (6 bases). Trimming left V 9 bases short and J 2 bases short, with 13 bases between. CDR1 and CDR2 (germline): SNHLY, FYNNEI. This CDR3 comprises 13 residues.

The genes are TRBV18 and TRBJ2-7; the match to TRBD1 covers 9 bases. In germline, CDR1 is KGHSH, CDR2 LQKENI. V was clipped by 5 bases and J by 5 bases; unmatched bases: 4. The CDR3 is 13 amino acids. The CDR3 reads CASSETGGDEQYF. The CDR3 bases are TGTGCCAGCTCAGAGACAGGGGGGGACGAGCAGTACTTC.

This sequence joins TRBV4-3 and TRBJ2-2; D gene unclear. The germline V gene has CDR1 LGHNA and CDR2 YSLEER. This CDR3 comprises 14 residues. The V and J ends lost 4 bases and 3 bases respectively, with 9 bases between them. CDR3 in amino acids: CASSPVPYTGELFF. The CDR3 nucleotides are TGCGCCAGCAGCCCAGTCCCTTACACCGGGGAGCTGTTTTTT.

This clone was counted once. In nucleotides, the CDR3 is TGTGCCAGCAGCGTAGCCGCGGGGCGGGGGGGTACGCAGTATTTT. It encodes CASSVAAGRGGTQYF. The chain recombines TRBV5-6 with TRBJ2-3; 9 bases match TRBD2. This CDR3 is 15 amino acids long. Germline assignment: CDR1 SGHDT and CDR2 YYEEEE. Trimming removed 4 bases from V and 8 bases from J; junction bases left unmatched: 11. The full variable domain, in which reference TRBV5-6 and TRBJ2-3 provide the parts outside the CDR3, is DAGVTQSPTHLIKTRGQQVTLRCSPKSGHDTVSWYQQALGQGPQFIFQYYEEEERQRGNFPDRFSGHQFPNYSSELNVNALLLGDSALYLCASSVAAGRGGTQYFGPGTRLTVL.

The V gene is TRBV11-2, the J gene TRBJ2-7; 9 bases match TRBD1. The CDR3 has 13 amino acids. Germline CDR1 is SGHAT and CDR2 is FQNNGV. V was pared by 5 bases and J by 7 bases, with 6 bases of the junction left unmatched. The CDR3 loop reads CASSMTGGWEQYF. In DNA form, the CDR3 reads TGTGCCAGCAGCATGACAGGGGGTTGGGAGCAGTACTTC.

V usage is TRBV4-3 and J usage is TRBJ1-2; 8 positions match TRBD1. Germline V CDR1 and CDR2: LGHNA, YSLEER. This CDR3 contains 14 residues. With V trimmed by 6 bases and J by 4 bases, 7 bases remained unmatched. The CDR3 coding sequence is TGCGCCAGCAGTGTAGGACAGGGCATCTATGGCTACACCTTC. Translation gives CASSVGQGIYGYTF.